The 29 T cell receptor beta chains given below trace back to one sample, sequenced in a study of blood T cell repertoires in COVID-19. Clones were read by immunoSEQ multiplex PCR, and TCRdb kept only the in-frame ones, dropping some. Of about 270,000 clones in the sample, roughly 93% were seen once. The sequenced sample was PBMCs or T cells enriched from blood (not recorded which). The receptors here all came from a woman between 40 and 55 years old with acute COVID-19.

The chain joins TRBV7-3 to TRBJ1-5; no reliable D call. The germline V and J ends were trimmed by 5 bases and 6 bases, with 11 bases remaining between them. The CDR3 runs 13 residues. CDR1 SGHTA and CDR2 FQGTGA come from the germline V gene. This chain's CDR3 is CASSRGWGQPQHF. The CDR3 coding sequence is TGTGCCAGCAGCCGGGGTTGGGGTCAGCCCCAGCATTTT.

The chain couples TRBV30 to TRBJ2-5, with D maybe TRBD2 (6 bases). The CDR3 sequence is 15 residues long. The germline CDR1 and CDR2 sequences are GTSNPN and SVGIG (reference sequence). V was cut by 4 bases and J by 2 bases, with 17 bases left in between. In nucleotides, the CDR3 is TGTGCCTGGAAGCTCCTTGGGACTGAACAAGAGACCCAGTACTTC. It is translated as CAWKLLGTEQETQYF.

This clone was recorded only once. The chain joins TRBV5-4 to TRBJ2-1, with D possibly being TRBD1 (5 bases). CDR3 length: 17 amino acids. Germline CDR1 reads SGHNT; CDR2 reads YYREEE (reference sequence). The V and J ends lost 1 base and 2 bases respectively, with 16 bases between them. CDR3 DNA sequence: TGTGCCAGCAGCTTGAAGTCGGGCAGGGCACCCTACAATGAGCAGTTCTTC. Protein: CASSLKSGRAPYNEQFF.

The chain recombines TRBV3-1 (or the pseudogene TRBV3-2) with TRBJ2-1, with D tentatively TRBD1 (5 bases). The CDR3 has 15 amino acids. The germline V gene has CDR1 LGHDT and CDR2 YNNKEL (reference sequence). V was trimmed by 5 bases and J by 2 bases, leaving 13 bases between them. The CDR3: CASSGVGAAYNEQFF. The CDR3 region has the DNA TGTGCCAGCAGCGGCGTAGGGGCAGCCTACAATGAGCAGTTCTTC.

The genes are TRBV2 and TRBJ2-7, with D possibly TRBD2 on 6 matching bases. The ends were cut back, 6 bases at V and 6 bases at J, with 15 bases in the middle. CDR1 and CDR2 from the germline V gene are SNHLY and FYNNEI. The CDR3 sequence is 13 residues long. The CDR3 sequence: CASSVLGGSEQYF. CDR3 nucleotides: TGTGCCAGCAGCGTTCTCGGAGGGAGCGAGCAGTACTTC.

The CDR3 loop is CASSKTGGYQPQHF. CDR3 coding DNA: TGTGCCAGCAGCAAAACAGGGGGCTATCAGCCCCAGCATTTT. This rearrangement joins TRBV6-2 or TRBV6-3 to TRBJ1-5, with TRBD1 identical over 9 bases. The CDR3 runs to 14 residues. Germline V gives CDR1 MNHEY, CDR2 SVGEGT. V lost 6 bases and J lost 5; bases outside the gene matches: 5.

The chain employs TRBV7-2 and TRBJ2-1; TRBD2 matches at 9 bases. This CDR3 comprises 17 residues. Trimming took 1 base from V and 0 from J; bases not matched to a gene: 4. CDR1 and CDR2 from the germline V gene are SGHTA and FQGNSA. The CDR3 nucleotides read TGTGCCAGCAGCTTAGTGTCTAGCGGGGTCTCCTACAATGAGCAGTTCTTC. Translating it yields CASSLVSSGVSYNEQFF.

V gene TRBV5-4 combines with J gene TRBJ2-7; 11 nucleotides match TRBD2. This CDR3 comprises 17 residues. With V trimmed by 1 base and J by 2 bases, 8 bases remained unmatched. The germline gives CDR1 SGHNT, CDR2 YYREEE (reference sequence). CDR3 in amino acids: CASSLTFLAGGTYEQYF. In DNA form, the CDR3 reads TGTGCCAGCAGCTTGACTTTCCTAGCGGGAGGAACCTACGAGCAGTACTTC.

This CDR3 is CASSSTRSGEQFF. CDR3 nucleotides: TGTGCCAGCAGCTCGACTAGATCGGGTGAGCAGTTCTTC. The V call is TRBV7-9, the J call TRBJ2-1; possibly TRBD2 for D (6 bases). Per the germline V gene, CDR1 is SEHNR and CDR2 is FQNEAQ (reference sequence). V gave up 4 bases and J gave up 9 bases, with 13 bases separating them. The CDR3 sequence is 13 residues long. The complete variable domain, with remaining parts taken from reference TRBV7-9 and TRBJ2-1, reads DTGVSQNPRHKITKRGQNVTFRCDPISEHNRLYWYRQTLGQGPEFLTYFQNEAQLEKSRLLSDRFSAERPKGSFSTLEIQRTEQGDSAMYLCASSSTRSGEQFFGPGTRLTVL.

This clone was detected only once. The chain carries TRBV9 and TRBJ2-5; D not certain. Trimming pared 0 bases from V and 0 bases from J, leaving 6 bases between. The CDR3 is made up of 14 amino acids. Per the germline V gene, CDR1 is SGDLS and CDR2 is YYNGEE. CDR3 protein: CASSVAPYQETQYF. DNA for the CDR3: TGTGCCAGCAGCGTAGCTCCGTACCAAGAGACCCAGTACTTC. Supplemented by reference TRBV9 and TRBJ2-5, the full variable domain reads DSGVTQTPKHLITATGQRVTLRCSPRSGDLSVYWYQQSLDQGLQFLIQYYNGEERAKGNILERFSAQQFPDLHSELNLSSLELGDSALYFCASSVAPYQETQYFGPGTRLLVL.

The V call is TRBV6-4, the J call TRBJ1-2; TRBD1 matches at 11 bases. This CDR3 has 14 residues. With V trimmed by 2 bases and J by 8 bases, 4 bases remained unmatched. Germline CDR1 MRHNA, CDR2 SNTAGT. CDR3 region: CASSDGTGGGGYTF. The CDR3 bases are TGTGCCAGCAGTGACGGGACAGGGGGTGGAGGCTACACCTTC.

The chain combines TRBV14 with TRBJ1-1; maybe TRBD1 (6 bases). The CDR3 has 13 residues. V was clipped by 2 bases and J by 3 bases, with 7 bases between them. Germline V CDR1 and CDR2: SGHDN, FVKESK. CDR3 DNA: TGTGCCAGCAGCCAAAACAGGGACACTGAAGCTTTCTTT. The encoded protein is CASSQNRDTEAFF. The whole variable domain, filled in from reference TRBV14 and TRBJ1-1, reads EAGVTQFPSHSVIEKGQTVTLRCDPISGHDNLYWYRRVMGKEIKFLLHFVKESKQDESGMPNNRFLAERTGGTYSTLKVQPAELEDSGVYFCASSQNRDTEAFFGQGTRLTVV.

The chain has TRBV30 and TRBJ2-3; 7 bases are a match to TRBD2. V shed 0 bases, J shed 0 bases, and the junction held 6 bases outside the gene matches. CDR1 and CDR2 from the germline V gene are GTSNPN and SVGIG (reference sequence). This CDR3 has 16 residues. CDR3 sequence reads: CAWSVLGGFSTDTQYF. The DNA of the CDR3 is TGTGCCTGGAGTGTATTGGGGGGGTTTAGCACAGATACGCAGTATTTT.

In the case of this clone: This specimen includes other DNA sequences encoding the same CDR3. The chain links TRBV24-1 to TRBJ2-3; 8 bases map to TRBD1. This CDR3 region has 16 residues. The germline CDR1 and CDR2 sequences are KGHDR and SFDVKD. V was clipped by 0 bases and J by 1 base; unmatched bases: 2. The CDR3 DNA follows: TGTGCCACCAGTGATTTGGGGGGACAGGGCACAGATACGCAGTATTTT. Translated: CATSDLGGQGTDTQYF.

The CDR3 here is CASSQGGPDSPKLFF. For the CDR3, the DNA is TGTGCCAGCAGCCAAGGGGGGCCAGACAGTCCGAAACTGTTTTTT. This rearrangement joins TRBV4-2 to TRBJ1-4; possible D gene TRBD1, 6 bases. The length of the CDR3 is 15 residues. V was cut by 1 base and J by 11 bases, with 17 bases left in between. Germline V gene lookup returns CDR1 LGHNA and CDR2 YNFKEQ.

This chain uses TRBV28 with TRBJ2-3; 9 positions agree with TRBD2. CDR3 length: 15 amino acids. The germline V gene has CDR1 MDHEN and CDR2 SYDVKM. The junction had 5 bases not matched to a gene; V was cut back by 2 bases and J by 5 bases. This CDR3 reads CASSLRRGGRDTQYF. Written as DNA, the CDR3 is TGTGCCAGCAGTTTACGGCGGGGGGGCAGAGATACGCAGTATTTT.

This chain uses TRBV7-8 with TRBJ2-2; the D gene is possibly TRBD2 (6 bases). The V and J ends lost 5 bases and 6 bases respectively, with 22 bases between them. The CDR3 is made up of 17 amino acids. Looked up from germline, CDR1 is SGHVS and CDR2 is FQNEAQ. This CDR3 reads CASSPRAGGAAAGELFF. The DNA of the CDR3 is TGTGCCAGCAGCCCTCGGGCGGGCGGGGCGGCCGCCGGGGAGCTGTTTTTT.

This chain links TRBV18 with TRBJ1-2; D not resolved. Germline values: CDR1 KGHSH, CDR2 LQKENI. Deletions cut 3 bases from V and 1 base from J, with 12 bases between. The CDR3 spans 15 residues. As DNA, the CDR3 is TGTGCCAGCTCACCCCCGTTGTCGGGTAACTATGGCTACACCTTC. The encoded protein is CASSPPLSGNYGYTF.

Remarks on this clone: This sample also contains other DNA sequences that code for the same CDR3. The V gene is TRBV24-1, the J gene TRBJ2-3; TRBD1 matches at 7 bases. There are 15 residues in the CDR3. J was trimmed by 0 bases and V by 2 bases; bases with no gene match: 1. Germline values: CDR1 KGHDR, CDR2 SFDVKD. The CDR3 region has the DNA TGTGCCACCAGTGATTGGACAGGTAGCACAGATACGCAGTATTTT. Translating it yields CATSDWTGSTDTQYF.

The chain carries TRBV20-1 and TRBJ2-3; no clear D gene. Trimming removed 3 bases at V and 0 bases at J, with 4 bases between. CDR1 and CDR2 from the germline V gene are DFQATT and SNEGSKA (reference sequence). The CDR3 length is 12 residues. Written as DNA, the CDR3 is TGCAGTGCTAGTAGCAGCACAGATACGCAGTATTTT. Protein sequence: CSASSSTDTQYF.

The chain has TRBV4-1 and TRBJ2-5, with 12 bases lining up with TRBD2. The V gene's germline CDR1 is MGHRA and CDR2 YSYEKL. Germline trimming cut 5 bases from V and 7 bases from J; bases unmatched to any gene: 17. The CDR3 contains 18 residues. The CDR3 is CASSFTPTGLAGKATQYF. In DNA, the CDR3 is TGCGCCAGCAGCTTTACACCGACTGGACTAGCGGGGAAGGCGACCCAGTACTTC.

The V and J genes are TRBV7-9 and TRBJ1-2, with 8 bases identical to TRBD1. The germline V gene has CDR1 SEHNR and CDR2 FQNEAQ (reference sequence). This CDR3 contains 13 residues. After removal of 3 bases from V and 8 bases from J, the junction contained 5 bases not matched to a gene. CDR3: CASSLTGVGGYTF. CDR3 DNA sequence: TGTGCCAGCAGCTTGACAGGGGTGGGAGGCTACACCTTC.

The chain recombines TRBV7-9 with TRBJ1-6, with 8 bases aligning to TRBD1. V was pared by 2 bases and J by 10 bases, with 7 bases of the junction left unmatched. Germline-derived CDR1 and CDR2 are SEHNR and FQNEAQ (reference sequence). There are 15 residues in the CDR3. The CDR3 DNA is TGTGCCAGCAGCTTACGTAAGGACAGGGCCTCACCCCTCCACTTT. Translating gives CASSLRKDRASPLHF.

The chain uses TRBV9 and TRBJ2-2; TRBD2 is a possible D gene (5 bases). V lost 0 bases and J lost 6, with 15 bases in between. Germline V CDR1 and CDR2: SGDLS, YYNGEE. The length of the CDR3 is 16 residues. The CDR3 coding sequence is TGTGCCAGCAGCGTAGCCGAGGGAAGAAGACCCGGGGAGCTGTTTTTT. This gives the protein CASSVAEGRRPGELFF.

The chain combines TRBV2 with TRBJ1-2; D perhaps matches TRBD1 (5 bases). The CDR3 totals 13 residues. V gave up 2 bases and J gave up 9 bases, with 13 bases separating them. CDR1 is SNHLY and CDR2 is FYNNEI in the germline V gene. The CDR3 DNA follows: TGTGCCAGCAGTGAAAATAGGGGCCGACGCTACACCTTC. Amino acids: CASSENRGRRYTF.

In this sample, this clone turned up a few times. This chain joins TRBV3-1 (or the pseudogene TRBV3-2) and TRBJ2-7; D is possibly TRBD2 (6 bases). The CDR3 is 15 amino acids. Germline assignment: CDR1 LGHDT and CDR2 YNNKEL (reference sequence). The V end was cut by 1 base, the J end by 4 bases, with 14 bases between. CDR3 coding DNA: TGTGCCAGCAGCCAAGGGGGCGCTGGGAGGTACGAGCAGTACTTC. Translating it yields CASSQGGAGRYEQYF.

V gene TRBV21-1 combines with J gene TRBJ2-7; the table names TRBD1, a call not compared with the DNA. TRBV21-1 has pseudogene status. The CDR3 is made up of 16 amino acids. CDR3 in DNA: TGTGCCAGCAGCACTATACCGGGACAGGCCGGACGGGAGCAGTACTTC. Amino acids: CASSTIPGQAGREQYF.

The CDR3 reads CASSQVVAGESDTQYF. The CDR3 region has the DNA TGTGCCAGCAGCCAAGTGGTAGCGGGGGAGTCAGATACGCAGTATTTT. V is TRBV4-2 and J is TRBJ2-3; TRBD2 matches 9 bases. V lost 1 base to trimming and J lost 4 bases; unmatched junction nucleotides: 6. This CDR3 is built from 16 residues. CDR1 and CDR2 from the germline V gene are LGHNA and YNFKEQ.

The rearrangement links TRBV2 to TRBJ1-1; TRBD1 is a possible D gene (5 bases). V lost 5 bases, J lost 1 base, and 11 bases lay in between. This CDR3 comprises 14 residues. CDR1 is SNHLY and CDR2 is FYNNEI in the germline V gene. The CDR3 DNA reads TGTGCCAGCAGTCAAAACGGGGGGAACACTGAAGCTTTCTTT. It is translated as CASSQNGGNTEAFF.